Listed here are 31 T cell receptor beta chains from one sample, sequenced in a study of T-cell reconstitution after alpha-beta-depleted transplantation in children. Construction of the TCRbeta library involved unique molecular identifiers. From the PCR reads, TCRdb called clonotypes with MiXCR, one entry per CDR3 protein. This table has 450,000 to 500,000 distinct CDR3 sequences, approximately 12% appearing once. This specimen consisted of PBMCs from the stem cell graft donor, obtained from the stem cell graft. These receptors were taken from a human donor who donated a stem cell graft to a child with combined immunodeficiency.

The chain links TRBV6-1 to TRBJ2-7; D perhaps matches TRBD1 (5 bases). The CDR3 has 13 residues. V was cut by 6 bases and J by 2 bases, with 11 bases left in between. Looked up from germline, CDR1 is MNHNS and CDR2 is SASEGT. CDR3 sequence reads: CASSHTGAYEQYF. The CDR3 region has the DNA TGTGCCAGCAGCCATACAGGCGCCTACGAGCAGTACTTC.

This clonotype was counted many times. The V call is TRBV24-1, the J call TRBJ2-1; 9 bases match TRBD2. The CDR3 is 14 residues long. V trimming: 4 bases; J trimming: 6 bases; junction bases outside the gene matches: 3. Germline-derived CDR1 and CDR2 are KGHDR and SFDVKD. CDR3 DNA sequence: TGTGCCACCAGTGACGCGGGAGGGGCCAATGAGCAGTTCTTC. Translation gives CATSDAGGANEQFF.

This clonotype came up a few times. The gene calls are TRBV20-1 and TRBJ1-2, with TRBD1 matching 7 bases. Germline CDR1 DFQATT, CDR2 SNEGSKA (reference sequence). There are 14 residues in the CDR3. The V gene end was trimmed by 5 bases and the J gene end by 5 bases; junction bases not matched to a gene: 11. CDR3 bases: TGCAGTGCTGAAACAGGGACAGCCCGATATGGCTACACCTTC. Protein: CSAETGTARYGYTF.

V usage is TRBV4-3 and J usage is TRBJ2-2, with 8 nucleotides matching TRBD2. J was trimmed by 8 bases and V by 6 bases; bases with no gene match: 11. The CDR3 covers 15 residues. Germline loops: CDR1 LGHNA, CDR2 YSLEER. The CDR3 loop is CASSPGGGFEGELFF. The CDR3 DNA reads TGCGCCAGCAGTCCGGGGGGGGGCTTTGAGGGGGAGCTGTTTTTT.

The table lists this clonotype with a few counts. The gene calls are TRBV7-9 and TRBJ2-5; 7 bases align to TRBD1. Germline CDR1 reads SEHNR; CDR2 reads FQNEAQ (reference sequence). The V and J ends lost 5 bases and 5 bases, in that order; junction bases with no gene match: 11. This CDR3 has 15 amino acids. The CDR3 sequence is CASSVRQGARETQYF. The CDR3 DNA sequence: TGTGCCAGCAGCGTTCGACAGGGCGCTAGGGAGACCCAGTACTTC.

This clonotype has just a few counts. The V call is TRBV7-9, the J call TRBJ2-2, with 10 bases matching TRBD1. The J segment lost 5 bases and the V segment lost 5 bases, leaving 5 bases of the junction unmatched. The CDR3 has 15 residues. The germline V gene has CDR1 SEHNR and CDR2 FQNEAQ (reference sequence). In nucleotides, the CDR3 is TGTGCCAGCAGCGACGGGACAGGGGTTACCGGGGAGCTGTTTTTT. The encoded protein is CASSDGTGVTGELFF.

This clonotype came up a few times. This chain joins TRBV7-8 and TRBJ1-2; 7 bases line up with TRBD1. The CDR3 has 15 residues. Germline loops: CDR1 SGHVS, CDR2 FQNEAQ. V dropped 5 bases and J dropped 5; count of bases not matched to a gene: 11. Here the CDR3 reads CASSRGQRISYGYTF. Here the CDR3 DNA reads TGTGCCAGCAGCCGGGGACAGCGGATTTCTTATGGCTACACCTTC.

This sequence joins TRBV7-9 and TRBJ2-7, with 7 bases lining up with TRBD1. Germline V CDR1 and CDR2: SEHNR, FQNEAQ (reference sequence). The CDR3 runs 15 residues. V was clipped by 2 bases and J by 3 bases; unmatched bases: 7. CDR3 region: CASSLRGQGIYEQYF. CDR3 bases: TGTGCCAGCAGCTTAAGGGGGCAGGGGATCTACGAGCAGTACTTC.

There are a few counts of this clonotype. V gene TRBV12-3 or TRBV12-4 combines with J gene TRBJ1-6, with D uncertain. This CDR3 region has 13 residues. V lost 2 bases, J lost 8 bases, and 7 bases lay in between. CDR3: CASSLQEDSPLHF. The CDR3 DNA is TGTGCCAGCAGTTTACAGGAGGATTCACCCCTCCACTTT.

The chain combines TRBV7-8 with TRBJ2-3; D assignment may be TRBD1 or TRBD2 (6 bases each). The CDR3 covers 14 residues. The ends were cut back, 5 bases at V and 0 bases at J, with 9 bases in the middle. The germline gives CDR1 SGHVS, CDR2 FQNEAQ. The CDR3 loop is CASSRGRSTDTQYF. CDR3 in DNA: TGTGCCAGCAGCCGGGGGCGAAGCACAGATACGCAGTATTTT. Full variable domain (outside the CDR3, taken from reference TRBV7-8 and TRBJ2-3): GAGVSQSPRYKVAKRGQDVALRCDPISGHVSLFWYQQALGQGPEFLTYFQNEAQLDKSGLPSDRFFAERPEGSVSTLKIQRTQQEDSAVYLCASSRGRSTDTQYFGPGTRLTVL.

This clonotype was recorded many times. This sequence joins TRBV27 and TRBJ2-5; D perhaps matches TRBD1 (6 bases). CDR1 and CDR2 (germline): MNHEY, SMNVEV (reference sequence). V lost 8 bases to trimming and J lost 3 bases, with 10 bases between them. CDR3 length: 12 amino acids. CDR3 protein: CASGHREETQYF. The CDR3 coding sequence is TGTGCCAGCGGACACAGGGAAGAGACCCAGTACTTC.

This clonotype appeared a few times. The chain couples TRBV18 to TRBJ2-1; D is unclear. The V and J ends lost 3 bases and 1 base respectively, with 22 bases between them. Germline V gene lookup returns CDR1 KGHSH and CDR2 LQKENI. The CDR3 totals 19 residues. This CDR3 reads CASSPISRVVLDSYNEQFF. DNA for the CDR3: TGTGCCAGCTCACCCATAAGTCGGGTAGTATTGGATTCCTACAATGAGCAGTTCTTC.

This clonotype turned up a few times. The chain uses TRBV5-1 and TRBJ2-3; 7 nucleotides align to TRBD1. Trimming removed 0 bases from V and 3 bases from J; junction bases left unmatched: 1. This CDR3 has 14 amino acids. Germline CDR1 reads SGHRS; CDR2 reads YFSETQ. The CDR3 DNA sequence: TGCGCCAGCAGCTTGGAACAGGGGACAGATACGCAGTATTTT. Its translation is CASSLEQGTDTQYF.

The CDR3 coding sequence is TGTGCCAGCACCTTCGGGACTAGCGGAGTATCCGCAGATACGCAGTATTTT. Its translation is CASTFGTSGVSADTQYF. V usage is TRBV6-2 or TRBV6-3 and J usage is TRBJ2-3; 11 bases fit TRBD2. The CDR3 has 17 residues. V shed 7 bases and J 4 bases; nucleotides not matched to a gene: 13. The germline V gene encodes CDR1 MNHEY and CDR2 SVGEGT.

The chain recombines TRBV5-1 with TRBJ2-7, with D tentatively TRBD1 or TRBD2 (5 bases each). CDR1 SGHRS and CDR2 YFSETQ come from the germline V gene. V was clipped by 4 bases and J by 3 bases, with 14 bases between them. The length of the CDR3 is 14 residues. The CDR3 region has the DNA TGCGCCAGCAGCGGAACCGGGACCGACTACGAGCAGTACTTC. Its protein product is CASSGTGTDYEQYF.

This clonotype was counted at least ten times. The CDR3 nucleotides read TGTGCCAGCAGTTACAGGGATTCACCCCTCCACTTT. This sequence encodes CASSYRDSPLHF. The chain has TRBV6-5 and TRBJ1-6, with no clear D. The CDR3 extends over 12 amino acids. V lost 2 bases, J lost 8 bases, and 4 bases lay in between. Germline CDR1 and CDR2: MNHEY and SVGAGI.

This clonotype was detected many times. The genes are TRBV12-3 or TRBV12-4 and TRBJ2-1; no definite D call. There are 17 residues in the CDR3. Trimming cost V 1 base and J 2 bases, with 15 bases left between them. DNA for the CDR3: TGTGCCAGCAGTTTAGGTTATCAGGATCCCACCTACAATGAGCAGTTCTTC. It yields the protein CASSLGYQDPTYNEQFF.

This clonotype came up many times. Here the CDR3 reads CSARVMASGYEQYF. The CDR3 DNA reads as TGCAGTGCTAGAGTAATGGCTAGCGGCTACGAGCAGTACTTC. This sequence joins TRBV20-1 and TRBJ2-7; the match to TRBD2 covers 7 bases. The length of the CDR3 is 14 residues. CDR1 and CDR2 (germline): DFQATT, SNEGSKA (reference sequence). J was trimmed by 3 bases and V by 1 base; bases with no gene match: 6.

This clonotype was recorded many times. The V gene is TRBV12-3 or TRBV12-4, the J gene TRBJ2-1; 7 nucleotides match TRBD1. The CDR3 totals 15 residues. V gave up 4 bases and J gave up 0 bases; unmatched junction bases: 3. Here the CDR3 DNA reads TGTGCCAGCAGTTCGACAGGGAGCTCCTACAATGAGCAGTTCTTC. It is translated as CASSSTGSSYNEQFF.

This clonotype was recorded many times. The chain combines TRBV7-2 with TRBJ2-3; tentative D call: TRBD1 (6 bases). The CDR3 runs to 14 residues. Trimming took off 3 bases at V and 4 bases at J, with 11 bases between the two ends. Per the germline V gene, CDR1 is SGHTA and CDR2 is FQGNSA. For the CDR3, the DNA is TGTGCCAGCAGCTTCGACAGGAGTGCAGATACGCAGTATTTT. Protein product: CASSFDRSADTQYF.

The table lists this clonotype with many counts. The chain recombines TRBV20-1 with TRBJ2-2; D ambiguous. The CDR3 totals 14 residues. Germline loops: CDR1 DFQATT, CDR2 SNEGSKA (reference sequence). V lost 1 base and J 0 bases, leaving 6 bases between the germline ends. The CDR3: CSARGLANTGELFF. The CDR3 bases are TGCAGTGCTAGAGGTCTAGCGAACACCGGGGAGCTGTTTTTT.

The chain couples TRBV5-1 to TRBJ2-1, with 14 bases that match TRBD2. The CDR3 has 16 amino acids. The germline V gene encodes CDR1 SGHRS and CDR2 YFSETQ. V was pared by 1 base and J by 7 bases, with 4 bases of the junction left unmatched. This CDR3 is CASSLLTSGRGNEQFF. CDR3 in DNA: TGCGCCAGCAGCTTGTTGACTAGCGGGAGGGGGAATGAGCAGTTCTTC.

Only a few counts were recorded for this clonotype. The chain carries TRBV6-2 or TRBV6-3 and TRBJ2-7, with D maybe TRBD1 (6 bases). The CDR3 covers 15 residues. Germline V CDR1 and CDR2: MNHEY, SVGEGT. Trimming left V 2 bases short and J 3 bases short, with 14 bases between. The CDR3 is CASSYADRPIYEQYF. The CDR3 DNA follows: TGTGCCAGCAGTTACGCGGACAGACCTATCTACGAGCAGTACTTC.

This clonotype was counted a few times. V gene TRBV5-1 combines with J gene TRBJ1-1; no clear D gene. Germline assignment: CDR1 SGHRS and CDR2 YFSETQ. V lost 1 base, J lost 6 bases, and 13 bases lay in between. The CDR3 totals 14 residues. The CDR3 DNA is TGCGCCAGCAGCTTGACAGAGGGTGTGTCTGAAGCTTTCTTT. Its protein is CASSLTEGVSEAFF.

The CDR3 spells CASSLSRGGYEQYF. DNA for the CDR3: TGTGCCAGCAGTTTATCCAGAGGTGGCTACGAGCAGTACTTC. The chain couples TRBV27 to TRBJ2-7; D gene uncertain. Germline V CDR1 and CDR2: MNHEY, SMNVEV (reference sequence). This CDR3 is built from 14 residues. The V gene lost 0 bases and the J gene lost 3 bases, with 9 bases spanning the gap.

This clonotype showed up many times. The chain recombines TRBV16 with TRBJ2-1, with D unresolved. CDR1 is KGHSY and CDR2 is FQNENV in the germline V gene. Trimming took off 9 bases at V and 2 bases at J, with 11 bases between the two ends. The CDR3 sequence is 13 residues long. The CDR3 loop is CASGVEPYNEQFF. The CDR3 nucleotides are TGTGCCAGTGGGGTAGAGCCCTACAATGAGCAGTTCTTC. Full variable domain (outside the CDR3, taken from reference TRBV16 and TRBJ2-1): GEEVAQTPKHLVRGEGQKAKLYCAPIKGHSYVFWYQQVLKNEFKFLISFQNENVFDETGMPKERFSAKCLPNSPCSLEIQATKLEDSAVYFCASGVEPYNEQFFGPGTRLTVL.

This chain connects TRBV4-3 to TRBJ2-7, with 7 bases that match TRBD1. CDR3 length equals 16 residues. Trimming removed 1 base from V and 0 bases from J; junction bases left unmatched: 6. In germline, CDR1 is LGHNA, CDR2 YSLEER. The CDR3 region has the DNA TGCGCCAGCAGCCAAGCCAGGGGGTATAGCTCCTACGAGCAGTACTTC. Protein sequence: CASSQARGYSSYEQYF.

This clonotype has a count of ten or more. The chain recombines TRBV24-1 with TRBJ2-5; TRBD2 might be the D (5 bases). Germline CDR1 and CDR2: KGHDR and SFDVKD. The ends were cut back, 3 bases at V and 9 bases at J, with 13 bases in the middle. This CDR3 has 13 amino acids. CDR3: CATSDGGLGAQYF. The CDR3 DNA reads TGTGCCACCAGTGATGGCGGACTCGGGGCCCAGTACTTC.

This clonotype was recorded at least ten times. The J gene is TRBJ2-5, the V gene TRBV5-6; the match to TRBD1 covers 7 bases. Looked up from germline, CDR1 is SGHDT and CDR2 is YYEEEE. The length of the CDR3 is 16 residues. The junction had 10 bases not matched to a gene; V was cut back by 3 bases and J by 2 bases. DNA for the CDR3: TGTGCCAGCAGCTCAATTTCTGGGGGACAGCAAGAGACCCAGTACTTC. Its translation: CASSSISGGQQETQYF.

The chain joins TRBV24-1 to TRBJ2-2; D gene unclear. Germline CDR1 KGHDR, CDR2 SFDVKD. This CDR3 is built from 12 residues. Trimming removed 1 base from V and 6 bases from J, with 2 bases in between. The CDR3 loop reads CATSDFPGELFF. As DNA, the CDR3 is TGTGCCACCAGTGATTTCCCCGGGGAGCTGTTTTTT.

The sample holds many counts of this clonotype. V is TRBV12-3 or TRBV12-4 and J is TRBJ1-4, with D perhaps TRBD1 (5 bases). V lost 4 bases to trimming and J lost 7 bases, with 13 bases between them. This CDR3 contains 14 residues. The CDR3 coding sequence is TGTGCCAGCAGTTACATGGACACCGTTGAAAAACTGTTTTTT. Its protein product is CASSYMDTVEKLFF.